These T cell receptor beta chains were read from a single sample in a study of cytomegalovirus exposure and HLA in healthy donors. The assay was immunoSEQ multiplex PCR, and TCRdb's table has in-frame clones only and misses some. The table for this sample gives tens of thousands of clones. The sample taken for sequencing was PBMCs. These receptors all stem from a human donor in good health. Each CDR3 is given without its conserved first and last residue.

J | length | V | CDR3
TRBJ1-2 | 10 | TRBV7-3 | ASSHNSDGYT
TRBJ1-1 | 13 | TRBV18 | ASSPFSAENTEAF
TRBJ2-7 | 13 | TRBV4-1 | ASSHPGQVVYEQY
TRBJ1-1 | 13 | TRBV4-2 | ASSQQGAGNTEAF
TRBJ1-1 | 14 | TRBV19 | ASSIARDRPNTEDF
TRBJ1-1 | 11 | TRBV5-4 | ASSPGLNTEAF
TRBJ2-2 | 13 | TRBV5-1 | ASSLAATNTGELF
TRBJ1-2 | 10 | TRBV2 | ASSPFSYGYT
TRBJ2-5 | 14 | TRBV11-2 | ASSPGQQGVVETQY
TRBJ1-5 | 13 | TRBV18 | ASSPGAGGNQPQH
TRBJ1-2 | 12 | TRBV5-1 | ASSPGTGTYGYT
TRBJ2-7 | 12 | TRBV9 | ASSAGTAASEQY
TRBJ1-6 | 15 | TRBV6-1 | ASSVHQQGARDSPLH
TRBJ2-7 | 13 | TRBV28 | ASSSMGTATYEQY
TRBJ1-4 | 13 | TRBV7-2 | ASSLAGSGGEKLF
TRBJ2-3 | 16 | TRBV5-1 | ASSLGPSGFTFTDKQY
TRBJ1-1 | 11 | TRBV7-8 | ASSPGMNTEAF
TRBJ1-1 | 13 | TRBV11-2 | ASSPRDRENTEDF
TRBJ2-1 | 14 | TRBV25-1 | ASSELGQGGYNEQF
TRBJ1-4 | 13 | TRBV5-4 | ASSSGGATNEKLF
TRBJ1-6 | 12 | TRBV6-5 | ASSFGSYNSPLH
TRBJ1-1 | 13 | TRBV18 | ASSPPDWDITEAF
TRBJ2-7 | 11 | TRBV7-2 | ASSVDRVYEQY
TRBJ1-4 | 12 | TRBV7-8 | ASSMTGTNEKLF
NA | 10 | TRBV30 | AWKTGGYEQY
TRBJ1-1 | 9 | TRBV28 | ASSSNTEAF
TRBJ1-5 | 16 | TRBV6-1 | ASSGGQGAFNWNQPQH
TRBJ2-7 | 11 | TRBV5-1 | ASSSSYSYEQY
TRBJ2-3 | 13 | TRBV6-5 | ASSRLVGSTDTQY
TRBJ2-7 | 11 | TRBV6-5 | ASSRREPREQY
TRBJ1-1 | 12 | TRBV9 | ASSPQGENTEAF
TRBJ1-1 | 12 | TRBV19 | ATSTGQTRTEAF
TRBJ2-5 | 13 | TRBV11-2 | ASSLLAGGRETQY
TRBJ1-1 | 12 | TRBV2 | ASSSTGDGTEAF
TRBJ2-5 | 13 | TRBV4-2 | ASSPPRTDPTQQY